This T cell receptor (beta chain) was profiled in a study of spatial heterogeneity in lung cancer. A single record per CDR3 protein comes from TCRdb applying MiXCR to the 5' RACE reads. The sample carries under 150,000 distinct CDR3 sequences, about 10% recorded once. CDR3 size: 14 residues. Germline V gives CDR1 SGHNT, CDR2 YENEEA. Trimming removed 2 bases at V and 4 bases at J, with 11 bases between. Study-level findings and limits: Ubiquitous expanded tumor TCRs were observed in blood more at resection than follow-up.

With regard to this clonotype: Its antigen remains unidentified.

The time point is: blood at routine non-recurrence follow-up after resection. The sample here was PBMCs, taken at follow-up. This chain connects TRBV11-3 to TRBJ2-5; D perhaps matches TRBD2 (5 bases). This receptor was obtained from a female donor with early-stage non-small cell lung cancer. Here the CDR3 reads CASSLPFGIETQYF. The CDR3 DNA follows: TGTGCCAGCAGCTTACCCTTCGGGATAGAGACCCAGTACTTC.